These T cell receptor beta chains were read from a single sample in a study of identical twins. MiXCR, run by TCRdb on the 5' RACE reads, gives a single entry per CDR3 protein. Of 420,000 or so distinct CDR3 sequences in the sample, around a sixth were seen once. The sequencing input was naive T cells sorted from blood. These TCRs come from a middle-aged man in good health. Both conserved end residues are part of each CDR3. The D gene is left open where the match is weak. Expanded clones are given a class, and other clones once, few, many or no size at all.

J gene: TRBJ2-7
V gene: TRBV29-1
clone size: .
D gene: TRBD1
CDR3 DNA: TGCAGCGTTGAGGGCAGGGGGCTTGAGCAGTACTTC
CDR3 protein: CSVEGRGLEQYF

J gene: TRBJ2-7
V gene: TRBV11-1
clone size: many
D gene: TRBD1
CDR3 DNA: TGTGCCAGCAGCCCTGGGAGGGTAGGACAGGGGATCTCCTACGAGCAGTACTTC
CDR3 protein: CASSPGRVGQGISYEQYF

J gene: TRBJ2-1
V gene: TRBV20-1
clone size: .
D gene: .
CDR3 DNA: TGCAGTGCACCGGACGCCAGCTCCTACAATGAGCAGTTCTTC
CDR3 protein: CSAPDASSYNEQFF

J gene: TRBJ2-2
V gene: TRBV20-1
clone size: .
D gene: .
CDR3 DNA: TGCAGTGCTAGGAACGGCCCCGGGGAGCTGTTTTTT
CDR3 protein: CSARNGPGELFF

J gene: TRBJ2-7
V gene: TRBV3-1
clone size: .
D gene: TRBD1
CDR3 DNA: TGTGCCAGCAGCCAAGCGGGACAGTCCTACGAGCAGTACTTC
CDR3 protein: CASSQAGQSYEQYF

J gene: TRBJ2-3
V gene: TRBV5-1
clone size: many
D gene: .
CDR3 DNA: TGCGCCAGCAGCTTCCGACACGATCTCACAGATACGCAGTATTTT
CDR3 protein: CASSFRHDLTDTQYF

J gene: TRBJ2-5
V gene: TRBV6-2/TRBV6-3
clone size: many
D gene: TRBD1
CDR3 DNA: TGTGCCAGCAGCGCCGGACAGGACCTTGAGACCCAGTACTTC
CDR3 protein: CASSAGQDLETQYF

J gene: TRBJ2-7
V gene: TRBV12-3/TRBV12-4
clone size: .
D gene: TRBD1
CDR3 DNA: TGTGCCAGCAGTCCGACAGGGATCGAGCAGTACTTC
CDR3 protein: CASSPTGIEQYF

J gene: TRBJ1-5
V gene: TRBV15
clone size: many
D gene: .
CDR3 DNA: TGTGCCACCAGCAGAGATCTTCCAACAGGCAGGCAGCCCCAGCATTTT
CDR3 protein: CATSRDLPTGRQPQHF

J gene: TRBJ1-1
V gene: TRBV20-1
clone size: .
D gene: .
CDR3 DNA: TGCAGTGCTAGAGTCGGAGGCTCGAACACTGAAGCTTTCTTT
CDR3 protein: CSARVGGSNTEAFF

J gene: TRBJ2-7
V gene: TRBV9
clone size: many
D gene: .
CDR3 DNA: TGTGCCAGCAGCGTAGGGGCGGGAATTGCCTACGAGCAGTACTTC
CDR3 protein: CASSVGAGIAYEQYF